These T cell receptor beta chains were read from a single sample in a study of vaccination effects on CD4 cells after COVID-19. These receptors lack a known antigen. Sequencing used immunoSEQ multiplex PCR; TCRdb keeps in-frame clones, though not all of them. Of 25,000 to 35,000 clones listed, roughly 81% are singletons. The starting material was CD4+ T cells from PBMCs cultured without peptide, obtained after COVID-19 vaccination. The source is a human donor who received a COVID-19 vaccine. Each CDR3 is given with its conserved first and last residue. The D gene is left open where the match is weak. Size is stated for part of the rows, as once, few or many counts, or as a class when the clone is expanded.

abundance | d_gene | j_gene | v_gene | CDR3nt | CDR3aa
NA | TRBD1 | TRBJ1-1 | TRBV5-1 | TGCGCCAGCAGCACCGGACAGGGACTGCTGAACACTGAAGCTTTCTTT | CASSTGQGLLNTEAFF
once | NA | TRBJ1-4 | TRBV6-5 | TGTGCCAGCAGTAGGGGACAAACAACTAATGAAAAACTGTTTTTT | CASSRGQTTNEKLFF
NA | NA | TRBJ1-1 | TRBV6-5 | TGTGCCAGCACTCCTGGGCAGAACACTGAAGCTTTCTTT | CASTPGQNTEAFF
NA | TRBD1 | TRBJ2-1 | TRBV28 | TGTGCCAGCAGAGCAGGGGGAACCTACAATGAGCAGTTCTTC | CASRAGGTYNEQFF
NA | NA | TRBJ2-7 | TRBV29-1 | TGCAGCGTTGAAGCCCCGGGGAGCTACGAGCAGTACTTC | CSVEAPGSYEQYF
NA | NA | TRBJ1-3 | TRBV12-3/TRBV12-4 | TGTGCCAGCAGGGGGCCTGGAAACACCATATATTTT | CASRGPGNTIYF
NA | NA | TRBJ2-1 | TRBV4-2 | TGTGCCAGCAGCCAAGCGATCTCCTACAATGAGCAGTTCTTC | CASSQAISYNEQFF
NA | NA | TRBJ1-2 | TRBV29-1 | TGCAGCGTCATTGACGGGAACTATGGCTACACCTTC | CSVIDGNYGYTF
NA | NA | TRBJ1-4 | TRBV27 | TGTGCCAGCAGGGGACAAAGTGGCGAAAAACTGTTTTTT | CASRGQSGEKLFF
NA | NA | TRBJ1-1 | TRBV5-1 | TGCGCCAGCAGTCGACAGATGAACACTGAAGCTTTCTTT | CASSRQMNTEAFF
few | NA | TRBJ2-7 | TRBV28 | TGTGCCAGCAGCCAGGGGCCGGGGGTGTCCTACGAGCAGTACTTC | CASSQGPGVSYEQYF
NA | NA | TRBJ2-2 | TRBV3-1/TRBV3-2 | TGTGCCAGCAGCCAAGAATGGGGTGCAGACCCCCACCCCGGGGAGCTGTTTTTT | CASSQEWGADPHPGELFF
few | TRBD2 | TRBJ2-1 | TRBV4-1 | TGCGCCAGCAGCGCCTCGACTAGCAGCTCCTACAATGAGCAGTTCTTC | CASSASTSSSYNEQFF
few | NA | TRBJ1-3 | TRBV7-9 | TGTGCCAGCAGCTTAGCGCTTACCGTCTCTGGAAACACCATATATTTT | CASSLALTVSGNTIYF
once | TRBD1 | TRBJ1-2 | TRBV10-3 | TGTGCCATCAGCCACGGGACAGGGGTGATCTATGGCTACACCTTC | CAISHGTGVIYGYTF
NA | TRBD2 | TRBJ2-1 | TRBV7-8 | TGTGCCAGCAGCTTAGTCGGGAGGGCCTTTGGTGAGCAGTTCTTC | CASSLVGRAFGEQFF
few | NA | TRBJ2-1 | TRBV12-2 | TGTGCAAGTCGCTTAGGTGCTAGCGTAAGCCAATACAATGAGCAGTTCTTC | CASRLGASVSQYNEQFF
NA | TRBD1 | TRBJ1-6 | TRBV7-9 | TGTGCCAGCAGCTTAGGAGGGTCCGGGACAGGGTCTACACCCCTCCACTTT | CASSLGGSGTGSTPLHF
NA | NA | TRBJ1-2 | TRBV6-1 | TGTGCCAGCAGTGAACAGGGGTATGGCTACACCTTC | CASSEQGYGYTF
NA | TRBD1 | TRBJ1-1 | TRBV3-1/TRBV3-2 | TGTGCCAGCAGCCCCCAGACAGGGGGCACTGAAGCTTTCTTT | CASSPQTGGTEAFF
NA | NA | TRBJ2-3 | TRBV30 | TGTGCCTGGACCACCGGGGCTTTCTATACGCAGTATTTT | CAWTTGAFYTQYF
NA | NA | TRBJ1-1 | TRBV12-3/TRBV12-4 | TGTGCCAGCAGCCCGTATTGGAATGAAGCTTTCTTT | CASSPYWNEAFF
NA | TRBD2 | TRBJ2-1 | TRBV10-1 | TGCGCCAGCAGTGAGTCAGGGACTAGCGGGGCCCTCCTCTACAATGAGCAGTTCTTC | CASSESGTSGALLYNEQFF
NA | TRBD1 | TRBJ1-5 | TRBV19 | TGTGCCAGTGAAGGACAGGGCAATCAGCCCCAGCATTTT | CASEGQGNQPQHF
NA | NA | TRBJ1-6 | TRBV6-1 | TGTGCCAGCAGTGAAGACTTGGTCAATTCACCCCTCCACTTT | CASSEDLVNSPLHF
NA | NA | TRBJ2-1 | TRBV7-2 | TGTGCCAGCAGCCGCCTGGGGGGGGCCTCCTACAATGAGCAGTTCTTC | CASSRLGGASYNEQFF